The sequence of this TCR beta chain was determined in a study of T-cell memory formation after mild COVID-19. General study findings and limits: That cross-reactive memory joined was suggested by some responding clones appearing in pre-infection memory. Whereas later expanders leaned CD4+, clones contracting day 15 to 85 showed a balanced CD4/CD8 makeup.

A note on this clonotype: Its matching antigen is unknown.

Libraries for TCRalpha and TCRbeta carried sample barcodes and unique molecular identifiers via 5'RACE. TCRdb re-analysed the 5' RACE reads in MiXCR, keeping a single row per CDR3 protein. The table includes about 470,000 distinct CDR3 sequences, roughly 20% detected once. Material for sequencing was PBMCs or a T cell subset sorted from them (not recorded which). This TCR was recovered from an adult woman who had mild COVID-19 (a few samples of this study predate the infection). Cell type and time point are not known.

CDR3 sequence: CASSHSLQGNIAYGYTF. CDR3 bases: TGTGCCAGCAGCCACAGCCTCCAGGGAAATATCGCCTATGGCTACACCTTC. The chain is built from TRBV11-3 and TRBJ1-2, with D possibly being TRBD1 (5 bases). The length of the CDR3 is 17 residues. Trimming pared 5 bases from V and 4 bases from J, leaving 23 bases between. Germline V gene sequence: CDR1 SGHNT, CDR2 YENEEA.